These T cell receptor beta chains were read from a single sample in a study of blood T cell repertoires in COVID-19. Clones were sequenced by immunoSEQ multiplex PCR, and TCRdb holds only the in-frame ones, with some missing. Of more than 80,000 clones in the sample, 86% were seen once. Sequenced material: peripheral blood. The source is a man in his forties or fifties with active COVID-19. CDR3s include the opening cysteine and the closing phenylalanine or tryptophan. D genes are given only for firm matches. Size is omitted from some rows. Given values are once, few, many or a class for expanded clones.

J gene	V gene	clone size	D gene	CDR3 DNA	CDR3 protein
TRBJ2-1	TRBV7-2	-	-	TGTGCCAGCAGCTTAGCGGGAGGATTCGGTGAGCAGTTCTTC	CASSLAGGFGEQFF
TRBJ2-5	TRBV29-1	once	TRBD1	TGCAGCGTGGCCTGGACAGGGAAAGAGACCCAGTACTTC	CSVAWTGKETQYF
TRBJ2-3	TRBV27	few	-	TGTGCCAGCAGTCCTCAGGGGTGGGCAGATACGCAGTATTTT	CASSPQGWADTQYF
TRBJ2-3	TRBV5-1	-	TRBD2	TGCGCCAGCAGCTTTAGCGGGAGCGGGAGCGATACGCAGTATTTT	CASSFSGSGSDTQYF
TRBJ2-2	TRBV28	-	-	TGTGCCAGCAGTTTATACGGTGTCCCCGGGGAGCTGTTTTTT	CASSLYGVPGELFF
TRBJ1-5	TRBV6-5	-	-	TGTGCCACACGTATGACAGTTAGCAATCAGCCCCAGCATTTT	CATRMTVSNQPQHF
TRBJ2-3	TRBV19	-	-	TGTGCCAGTAGCCTAACAGGTGATCGGGGGGATACGCAGTATTTT	CASSLTGDRGDTQYF
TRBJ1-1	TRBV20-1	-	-	TGCAGTGCCCCGAGGGATATTGAAGCTTTCTTT	CSAPRDIEAFF
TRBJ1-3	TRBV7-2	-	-	TGTGCCAGCAGCACAACAGAGACCTCTGGAAACACCATATATTTT	CASSTTETSGNTIYF
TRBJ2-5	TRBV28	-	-	TGTGCCAGCAGTCCGGGCACCCTCAAAGCAGGGGAGACCCAGTACTTC	CASSPGTLKAGETQYF
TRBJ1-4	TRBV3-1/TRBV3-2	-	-	TGTGCCAGCAGCCTACTAGGAAGATTCCTGTTTTTT	CASSLLGRFLFF
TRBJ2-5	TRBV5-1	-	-	TGCGCCAGCAGCTTGGGACAGGCCCTGGAGACCCAGTACTTC	CASSLGQALETQYF
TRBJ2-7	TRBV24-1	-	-	TGTGCCACCAGTGACCCGGGACTGCCTCACCAGCAGTACTTC	CATSDPGLPHQQYF
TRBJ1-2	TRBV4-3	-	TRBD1	TGCGCCAGCAGCCAAGATCCAGGGGGTAAAGGTGGCTACACCTTC	CASSQDPGGKGGYTF
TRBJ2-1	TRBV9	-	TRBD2	TGTGCCAGCAGCGTAAGTAGCGGGAGGGTCGATGAGCAGTTCTTC	CASSVSSGRVDEQFF